The 5 T cell receptor beta chains below come from one sample, sequenced in a study of shared clonotypes between healthy human individuals. Some clones are missing from TCRdb's copy, which holds only in-frame ones; the method was immunoSEQ multiplex PCR. This table holds 550,000 to 600,000 clones, around 80% found once. The sequenced material came from PBMCs. These receptors all stem from a woman between 40 and 50 years old in good health. Some clones in this sample may be carry-over from other donors' samples.

The chain links TRBV28 to TRBJ2-2; 7 nucleotides agree with TRBD2. Germline CDR1 MDHEN, CDR2 SYDVKM. The length of the CDR3 is 16 residues. The J segment lost 5 bases and the V segment lost 6 bases, leaving 12 bases of the junction unmatched. The CDR3 sequence is CASSPNGGVVTGELFF. The CDR3 DNA is TGTGCCAGCAGCCCCAATGGGGGGGTGGTGACCGGGGAGCTGTTTTTT.

The chain recombines TRBV19 with TRBJ1-3, with D uncertain. The CDR3 runs to 13 residues. CDR1 is LNHDA and CDR2 is SQIVND in the germline V gene (reference sequence). The V gene lost 5 bases and the J gene lost 5 bases, with 10 bases spanning the gap. Written as DNA, the CDR3 is TGTGCCAGTAGTCCCTCCGCAAGAAACACCATATATTTT. Its translation: CASSPSARNTIYF.

The V call is TRBV6-4, the J call TRBJ1-5; the D is unclear. CDR1 and CDR2 (germline): MRHNA, SNTAGT. V lost 5 bases and J lost 0, with 11 bases in between. CDR3 length: 15 amino acids. This CDR3 is CASSQFAGSNQPQHF. The CDR3, as DNA: TGTGCCAGCAGTCAGTTCGCCGGTAGCAATCAGCCCCAGCATTTT.

This clone was observed a single time. The rearrangement links TRBV6-6 to TRBJ2-3; 9 nucleotides line up with TRBD2. V was pared by 10 bases and J by 2 bases, with 7 bases of the junction left unmatched. CDR3 size: 14 residues. Germline V gene data show CDR1 as MNHNY and CDR2 as SVGAGI (reference sequence). The CDR3 reads CAIRSGSNTDTQYF. The CDR3 nucleotides read TGTGCCATCCGTAGCGGGAGTAACACAGATACGCAGTATTTT.

The chain uses TRBV4-2 and TRBJ2-1, with D tentatively TRBD2 (5 bases). Germline V gene sequence: CDR1 LGHNA, CDR2 YNFKEQ. With 4 bases removed from V and 3 bases from J, the gap between germline ends came to 16 bases. CDR3 length: 16 amino acids. DNA for the CDR3: TGTGCCAGCAGCCCAGAGGGTCTAGTGCTCTACAATGAGCAGTTCTTC. Protein: CASSPEGLVLYNEQFF.